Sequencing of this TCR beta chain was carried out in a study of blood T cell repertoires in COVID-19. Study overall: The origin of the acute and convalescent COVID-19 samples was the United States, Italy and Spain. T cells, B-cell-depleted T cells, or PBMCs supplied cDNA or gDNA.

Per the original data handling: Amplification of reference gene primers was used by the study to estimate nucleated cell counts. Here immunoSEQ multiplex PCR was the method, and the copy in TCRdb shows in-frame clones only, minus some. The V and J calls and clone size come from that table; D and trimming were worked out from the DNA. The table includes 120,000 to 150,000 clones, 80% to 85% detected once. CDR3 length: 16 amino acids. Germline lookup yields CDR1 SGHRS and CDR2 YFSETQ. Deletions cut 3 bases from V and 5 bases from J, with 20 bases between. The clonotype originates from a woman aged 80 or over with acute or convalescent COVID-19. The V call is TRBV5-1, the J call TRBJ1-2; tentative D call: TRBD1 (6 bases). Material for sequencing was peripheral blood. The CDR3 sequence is CASSSRAGVEWYGYTF. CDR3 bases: TGCGCCAGCAGCTCAAGGGCAGGGGTTGAATGGTATGGCTACACCTTC. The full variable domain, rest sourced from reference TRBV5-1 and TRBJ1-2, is KAGVTQTPRYLIKTRGQQVTLSCSPISGHRSVSWYQQTPGQGLQFLFEYFSETQRNKGNFPGRFSGRQFSNSRSEMNVSTLELGDSALYLCASSSRAGVEWYGYTFGSGTRLTVV.